This TCR beta chain was observed in a study of cytomegalovirus exposure and HLA in healthy donors. It was the roughly 130-subject validation cohort, separate from the roughly 700-subject first cohort, to which the donors belonged. Profiling relied on immunoSEQ multiplex PCR, and the TCRdb table lists in-frame clones only, not all of them. Seen here are 120,000 or so clones, roughly 95% observed once, and the top ten hold 1.5% to 2%. This CDR3 region has 14 residues. Per germline, CDR1 SGHAT and CDR2 FQNNGV. The V end lost 3 bases, the J end lost 0 bases, and 8 bases lay between the germline ends. For this clone: Its specificity is not known.

Study-level findings and limits: In vitro confirmation showed a few CMV-associated chains to be CMV antigen specific. Some TCR beta chains (about 170 of them) were listed as cytomegalovirus-associated.

Sequenced sample: PBMCs. The source of this sequence is a man between 18 and 35 years old in good health and CMV-seronegative. The chain uses TRBV11-2 and TRBJ1-1; D gene ambiguous. CDR3 DNA sequence: TGTGCCAGCAGCTTCGAGGCCCTGAACACTGAAGCTTTCTTT. Protein product: CASSFEALNTEAFF.